Each of the 5 T cell receptor beta chains below was sequenced from the same sample in a study of T cell repertoires in aging, cancer and after chemotherapy. Peripheral blood genomic DNA, not sorted cells or RNA, was the template. A mixed TRB-A/B primer pool amplified rearranged TRB by multiplex touch-down PCR. MiXCR, run by TCRdb on the multiplex PCR reads, gives a single entry per CDR3 protein. In the table there are about 1,000 distinct CDR3 sequences, about 29% of which are singletons. What was sequenced was blood. Receptor source: a human donor with a solid tumor.

This clonotype ranks as medium-sized. J is TRBJ1-1 and V is TRBV6-1; D might be TRBD1 (5 bases). Per the germline V gene, CDR1 is MNHNS and CDR2 is SASEGT. This CDR3 region has 14 residues. V lost 11 bases and J 0 bases, leaving 16 bases between the germline ends. CDR3 in DNA: TGTGCCGCTACGTTGGGGCGGGTGAACACTGAAGCTTTCTTT. It specifies CAATLGRVNTEAFF.

This clonotype is large within its sample. The rearrangement joins TRBV24-1 to TRBJ2-1, with D possibly TRBD1 on 5 matching bases. Trimming stripped 3 bases from V and 1 base from J, with 12 bases between. CDR1 and CDR2 (germline): KGHDR, SFDVKD. The CDR3 is made up of 16 amino acids. CDR3 amino acids: CATSDTSGMSYNEQFF. Here the CDR3 DNA reads TGTGCCACCAGTGATACTTCAGGGATGTCCTACAATGAGCAGTTCTTC.

The chain uses TRBV6-4 and TRBJ2-3; TRBD1 agrees at 7 bases. This CDR3 is built from 15 residues. V was clipped by 2 bases and J by 0 bases; unmatched bases: 2. Germline-derived CDR1 and CDR2 are MRHNA and SNTAGT. CDR3 sequence reads: CASSDGTASTDTQYF. In nucleotides, the CDR3 is TGTGCCAGCAGTGACGGGACAGCTAGCACAGATACGCAGTATTTT.

This clonotype ranks as medium-sized. The chain links TRBV28 to TRBJ1-2; D perhaps matches TRBD1 (6 bases). This CDR3 is 12 amino acids long. The germline CDR1 and CDR2 sequences are MDHEN and SYDVKM. V lost 7 bases to trimming and J lost 8 bases, with 14 bases between them. Here the CDR3 reads CASNLRGYGYTF. CDR3 nucleotide sequence: TGTGCCAGCAATCTCAGGGGTTACGGCTACACCTTC.

This clonotype counts as medium-sized (0.01 to 0.1%). The genes are TRBV5-6 and TRBJ2-7, with 8 bases aligning to TRBD2. Per the germline V gene, CDR1 is SGHDT and CDR2 is YYEEEE. V gave up 4 bases and J gave up 6 bases; unmatched junction bases: 6. CDR3 length: 13 residues. The CDR3 DNA is TGTGCCAGCAGCGCCGGACTAGCCTTCGAGCAGTACTTC. Amino acid sequence: CASSAGLAFEQYF.